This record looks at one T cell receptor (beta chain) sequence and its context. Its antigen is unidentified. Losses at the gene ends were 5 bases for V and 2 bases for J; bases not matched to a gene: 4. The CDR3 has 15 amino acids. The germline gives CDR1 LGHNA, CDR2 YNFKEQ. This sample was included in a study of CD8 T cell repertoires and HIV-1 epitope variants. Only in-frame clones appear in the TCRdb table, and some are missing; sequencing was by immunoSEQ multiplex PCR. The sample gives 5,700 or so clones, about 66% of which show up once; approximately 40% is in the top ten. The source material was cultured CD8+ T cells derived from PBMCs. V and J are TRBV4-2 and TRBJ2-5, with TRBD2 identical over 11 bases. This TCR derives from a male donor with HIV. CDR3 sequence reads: CASSFSSGGQETQYF. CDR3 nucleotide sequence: TGTGCCAGCAGCTTTTCTAGCGGGGGGCAAGAGACCCAGTACTTC.